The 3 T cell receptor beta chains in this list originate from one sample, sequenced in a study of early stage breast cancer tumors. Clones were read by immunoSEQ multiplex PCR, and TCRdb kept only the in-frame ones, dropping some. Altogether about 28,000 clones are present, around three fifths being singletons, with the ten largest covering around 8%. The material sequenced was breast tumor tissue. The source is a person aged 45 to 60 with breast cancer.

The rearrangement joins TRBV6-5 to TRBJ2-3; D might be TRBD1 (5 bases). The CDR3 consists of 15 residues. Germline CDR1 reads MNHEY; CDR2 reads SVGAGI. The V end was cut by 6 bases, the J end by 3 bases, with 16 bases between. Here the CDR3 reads CASRGGGRGTDTQYF. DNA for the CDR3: TGTGCCAGCAGGGGCGGCGGAAGGGGTACAGATACGCAGTATTTT.

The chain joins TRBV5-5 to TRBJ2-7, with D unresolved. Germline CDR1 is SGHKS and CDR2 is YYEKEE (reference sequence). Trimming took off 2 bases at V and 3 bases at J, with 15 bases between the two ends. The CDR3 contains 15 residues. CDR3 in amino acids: CASSLSLTEVYEQYF. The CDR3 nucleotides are TGTGCCAGCAGCTTAAGCCTCACAGAGGTCTACGAGCAGTACTTC.

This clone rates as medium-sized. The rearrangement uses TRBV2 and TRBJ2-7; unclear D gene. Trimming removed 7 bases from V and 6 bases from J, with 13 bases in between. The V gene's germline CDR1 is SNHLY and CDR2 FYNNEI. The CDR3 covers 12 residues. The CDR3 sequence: CASIMKWGEQYF. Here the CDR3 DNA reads TGTGCCAGCATCATGAAATGGGGCGAGCAGTACTTC.